These T cell receptor beta chains were read from a single sample in a study of cytomegalovirus exposure and HLA in healthy donors. TCRdb keeps only in-frame clones here, not all; method: immunoSEQ multiplex PCR. Of 100,000 or so clones listed, 65% to 85% are singletons. Sequenced: PBMCs. The receptors shown here come from a man between 45 and 60 years old in good health and CMV-seronegative. Both conserved end residues are part of each CDR3. Each record gives: CDR3 length, J gene, V gene, clone size, D gene, CDR3 DNA, CDR3 protein. A D gene is named only where the DNA matches it firmly. Size tells how often a clone was seen (once, few, many) or the class of an expanded clone, and some rows leave it out.

14	TRBJ1-2	TRBV6-1	.	TRBD1	TGTGCCAGCAGTTATTCGGGACAGTTCTATGGCTACACCTTC	CASSYSGQFYGYTF
15	TRBJ1-3	TRBV5-4	.	.	TGTGCCAGCAGCTTTGGGAGAAGCTCTGGAAACACCATATATTTT	CASSFGRSSGNTIYF
18	TRBJ1-2	TRBV5-1	few	.	TGCGCCAGCAGCTTGGAAACAGGGAACCCACGCCCGTTCTATGGCTACACCTTC	CASSLETGNPRPFYGYTF
14	TRBJ2-1	TRBV5-8	.	TRBD1	TGTGCCAGCTCGGGACAGGGCTCCTACAATGAGCAGTTCTTC	CASSGQGSYNEQFF
14	TRBJ2-7	TRBV27	few	TRBD1	TGTGCCAGCAGTTTAACAGGGGGCTATTACGAGCAGTACTTC	CASSLTGGYYEQYF
15	TRBJ2-7	TRBV28	.	.	TGTGCCAGCAATCAGGACGGCAGGGAAAGGGCCGAGCAGTACTTC	CASNQDGRERAEQYF
14	TRBJ1-5	TRBV30	.	.	TGTGCCTGGAGCCAGAGGGTTCAGGATCAGCCCCAGCATTTT	CAWSQRVQDQPQHF
14	TRBJ1-3	TRBV28	.	.	TGTGCCAGCAGTTTATCAGGGGCTGGAAACACCATATATTTT	CASSLSGAGNTIYF
15	TRBJ1-5	TRBV5-8	.	.	TGTGCCAGCAGCTTGGCCAGGTCGCCGGTTCAGCCCCAGCATTTT	CASSLARSPVQPQHF
15	TRBJ1-1	TRBV12-1	few	.	TGTGCCAGCAGCTTTGCAGTCTCCACAGGTAGGGAAGCTTTCTTT	CASSFAVSTGREAFF
18	TRBJ2-5	TRBV4-1	.	TRBD2	TGCGCCAGCAGCCGGGAAATCTTGACTAGCGGGGGCGGGGAGACCCAGTACTTC	CASSREILTSGGGETQYF
13	TRBJ2-7	TRBV10-3	.	.	TGTGCCATCAGTGAGGAAGCCTCCTACGAGCAGTACTTC	CAISEEASYEQYF
14	TRBJ2-1	TRBV15	.	TRBD1	TGTGCCACCAGCAGGGACAGGGGGCGCAATGAGCAGTTCTTC	CATSRDRGRNEQFF
15	TRBJ2-3	TRBV5-6	.	.	TGTGCCAGCAGCCCGGGACTTTCGGGAACAGATACGCAGTATTTT	CASSPGLSGTDTQYF
13	TRBJ2-2	TRBV29-1	.	TRBD2	TGCAGCGTTGAACGGGGGGGATCCGGGGAGCTGTTTTTT	CSVERGGSGELFF
16	TRBJ2-7	TRBV5-1	.	TRBD1	TGCGCCAGCAGCGGTTACAGGGGCCCGAGCTCCTACGAGCGGTACTTC	CASSGYRGPSSYERYF
15	TRBJ1-1	TRBV12-2	.	.	TGTGCAAGTCGCTTCGACGGACAGATGAACACTGAAGCTTTCTTT	CASRFDGQMNTEAFF
15	TRBJ1-1	TRBV4-1	few	TRBD1	TGCGCCAGCAGCCAAGAAGGGGGCCTCCCGGTTGAAGCTTTCTTT	CASSQEGGLPVEAFF
15	TRBJ2-7	TRBV4-1	.	TRBD2	TGCGCCAGCAGCCAAGTGGCGGGGGACTCCTACGAGCAGTACTTC	CASSQVAGDSYEQYF
13	TRBJ1-1	TRBV5-4	few	.	TGTGCCAGCAGCTTAACAGGGAAACCTGAAGCTTTCTTT	CASSLTGKPEAFF